This TCR beta chain derives from a study of T cell responses to AZD1222 COVID-19 vaccine. Study observations and caveats: Possibly, clonal diversity was underestimated; donors were largely white British and included more females.

After removal of 2 bases from V and 3 bases from J, the junction contained 5 bases not matched to a gene. This CDR3 spans 15 amino acids. Germline CDR1 and CDR2: LGHNA and YSLEER. Some clones are missing from TCRdb's copy, which holds only in-frame ones; the method was immunoSEQ multiplex PCR. Of roughly 150,000 clones listed, 88% are singletons. This clone appeared once. What it binds is unknown. The rearrangement uses TRBV4-3 and TRBJ2-7, with 9 bases lining up with TRBD1. This material consisted of peripheral blood, taken after recovery from COVID-19. The clonotype was recovered from an adult who had recovered from COVID-19. CDR3: CASSQRVGQGYEQYF. CDR3 coding DNA: TGCGCCAGCAGCCAAAGAGTGGGACAGGGCTACGAGCAGTACTTC.